One TCR beta chain is described in this entry. Its antigen remains unidentified. Base qualities are not provided; no much larger clone lies one nucleotide away. Enrolling through a virtual design, the prospective study's participants ranged in age from roughly 18 to 89 years and lived across roughly 23 United States geographic areas. Cohort assignment in the prospective study relied on participant-reported clinical history from a screening survey and a study questionnaire. Exposed participants were defined as having been in contact with someone with a PCR-confirmed or clinician-diagnosed COVID-19 case within 2 weeks of study entry. Each participant in the prospective study had whole blood, serum and a nasopharyngeal or oropharyngeal swab collected by mobile phlebotomists. Over a 2-month period, participants in the prospective study had the option of providing additional blood draws and questionnaires. Blood samples from the prospective study were shipped frozen or at room temperature prior to DNA extraction.

According to the germline V gene, CDR1 reads SGHVS and CDR2 reads FQNEAQ. The germline V end is reduced by 5 bases and the J end by 1 base; junction bases left unmatched: 7. Including the terminal cysteine and phenylalanine, the CDR3 comprises 15 residues. The sequence is cut down to CDR3 DNA, 45 bases in frame from base 1. TCRbeta CDR3 regions were amplified from genomic DNA using the immunoSEQ Assay, a bias-controlled multiplex PCR. Processing in the source paper ran as follows. Nucleated cell counts per sample were estimated from amplification of reference gene primers within the assay. Sequence reads were collapsed and filtered to measure the absolute abundance of every unique TCRbeta CDR3 rearrangement. For each sample, productive Simpson clonality was calculated as the square root of Simpson's diversity index over productive rearrangements. TCRdb limited this immuneACCESS table to in-frame rearrangements with V and J called. A share of clones is missing; checked studies link under half to unresolved V genes, and the rest is unexplained. Clonal size and the V and J genes are those of that table, whereas D and trimming came from the DNA. Counted in this sample were a few hundred thousand clones; less than 90% of them appeared once. About 4% of the sample goes to the ten largest clones.

This sample was included in a study of blood T cell repertoires in COVID-19 (dated by TCRdb to the early 2020s). For the study in its entirety: Samples from collaborators originated in the United States, Italy and Spain and spanned both the acute and convalescent phases of COVID-19. The material from the prospective study consisted of cDNA or gDNA derived from T cells, B-cell-depleted T cells, or PBMCs. The dataset comprised deeply sampled blood TCRbeta repertoires from subjects exposed to, actively infected with, or recovered from COVID-19. A freely available public database, intended as a resource for researchers studying the immune response to SARS-CoV-2, is where the repertoires were released. The samples were drawn from two sources: the first 160 participants of the ongoing ImmuneRACE study, and fewer than 1,500 subjects contributed by 6 global collaborators. Sample metadata almost always included a de-identified subject ID, COVID-19 status, age in years and sex. Where available, HLA class I and class II types were taken from metadata supplied by the sample provider and were not determined by assay-based typing.

The paper's findings and limits, for the study overall: Clinical and demographic metadata were provided uncurated, with the amount varying by source and participant.

The sequence joins TRBV7-8 to TRBJ1-1; 7 central nucleotides agree with TRBD1. The sample comprised PBMCs or T cells enriched from blood (not recorded which). The receptor was isolated from a woman between 25 and 40 years old who had been exposed to COVID-19. The encoded CDR3 is CASSPRQGPNTEAFF. The DNA sequence is given as TGTGCCAGCAGCCCCCGACAGGGACCGAACACTGAAGCTTTCTTT.